A selection of T cell receptor beta chains follows, all from one sample in a study of blood T cell repertoires in COVID-19. Generated by immunoSEQ multiplex PCR, the TCRdb table keeps only in-frame clones and is missing some. The table includes about 240,000 clones, approximately 83% detected once. Sequencing was carried out using PBMCs or T cells enriched from blood (not recorded which). Receptors originate from a woman between 40 and 50 years old with acute COVID-19. CDR3s include the opening cysteine and the closing phenylalanine or tryptophan. D genes are given only for firm matches. The size of a clone is reported for some rows only, either as once, few or many, or as a class for expanded clones.

CDR3 DNA: TGTGCCAGCAACCAAAAGGGGGCCGCCGGTGGCTACACCTTC
CDR3 protein: CASNQKGAAGGYTF
J gene: TRBJ1-2
D gene: TRBD1
clone size: .
V gene: TRBV6-6

CDR3 DNA: TGTGCCAGCAGCGTAGGGGCGGGACTACTCACCTACGAGCAGTACTTC
CDR3 protein: CASSVGAGLLTYEQYF
J gene: TRBJ2-7
D gene: TRBD2
clone size: .
V gene: TRBV9

CDR3 DNA: TGTGCCAGCTCACCTCCCTCTCTGGCCTTATCGTACAATGAGCAGTTCTTC
CDR3 protein: CASSPPSLALSYNEQFF
J gene: TRBJ2-1
D gene: .
clone size: .
V gene: TRBV18

CDR3 DNA: TGTGCCACCAGTGAGGGCCCTTCCTTTGGCTACACCTTC
CDR3 protein: CATSEGPSFGYTF
J gene: TRBJ1-2
D gene: .
clone size: .
V gene: TRBV24-1

CDR3 DNA: TGTGCCAGCAGCTTGGGAACAGGGGGTAGAGGCTACACCTTC
CDR3 protein: CASSLGTGGRGYTF
J gene: TRBJ1-2
D gene: TRBD1
clone size: .
V gene: TRBV5-6

CDR3 DNA: TGTGCCACCGGACAGGGACAATACAATGAGCAGTTCTTC
CDR3 protein: CATGQGQYNEQFF
J gene: TRBJ2-1
D gene: TRBD1
clone size: .
V gene: TRBV24-1

CDR3 DNA: TGCGCCAGCAGCCTCCGGACTAGCGGGAGCTACTCAGATACGCAGTATTTT
CDR3 protein: CASSLRTSGSYSDTQYF
J gene: TRBJ2-3
D gene: TRBD2
clone size: few
V gene: TRBV4-1

CDR3 DNA: TGTGCCAGCAGGGAAACAGGGGGAAATTCACCCCTCCACTTT
CDR3 protein: CASRETGGNSPLHF
J gene: TRBJ1-6
D gene: TRBD1
clone size: .
V gene: TRBV28

CDR3 DNA: TGTGCCAGCAGCTCGGGACTAGCGGGAGCAGATACGCAGTATTTT
CDR3 protein: CASSSGLAGADTQYF
J gene: TRBJ2-3
D gene: TRBD2
clone size: .
V gene: TRBV7-2

CDR3 DNA: TGTGCCAGCAGCTTAGGCGGCGGGTACAATGAGCAGTTCTTC
CDR3 protein: CASSLGGGYNEQFF
J gene: TRBJ2-1
D gene: .
clone size: .
V gene: TRBV7-2

CDR3 DNA: TGTGCCAGCAGCCAAGAGTCAATGAACACTGAAGCTTTCTTT
CDR3 protein: CASSQESMNTEAFF
J gene: TRBJ1-1
D gene: .
clone size: .
V gene: TRBV3-1/TRBV3-2

CDR3 DNA: TGTGCCAGTAGTTCATACAGGGTTTCCGATGAAAAACTGTTTTTT
CDR3 protein: CASSSYRVSDEKLFF
J gene: TRBJ1-4
D gene: .
clone size: .
V gene: TRBV19

CDR3 DNA: TGTGCCACCAGGATAGACTACAGCTCCTACAATGAGCAGTTCTTC
CDR3 protein: CATRIDYSSYNEQFF
J gene: TRBJ2-1
D gene: .
clone size: once
V gene: TRBV15

CDR3 DNA: TGTGCCAGCAGCCAAGGCAGGGGTGGGACCTACGAGCAGTACTTC
CDR3 protein: CASSQGRGGTYEQYF
J gene: TRBJ2-7
D gene: .
clone size: .
V gene: TRBV14

CDR3 DNA: TGCGCCAGCAGCGGCGCTCTTAGGGGAGATACGCAGTATTTT
CDR3 protein: CASSGALRGDTQYF
J gene: TRBJ2-3
D gene: .
clone size: .
V gene: TRBV5-1

CDR3 DNA: TGTGCCAGCTCACTCGACAGTTTAAGGGGTACAGATACGCAGTATTTT
CDR3 protein: CASSLDSLRGTDTQYF
J gene: TRBJ2-3
D gene: .
clone size: .
V gene: TRBV18

CDR3 DNA: TGTGCCAGCAGTTACCCTCGGACAGGGTCAATACACAATGAGCAGTTCTTC
CDR3 protein: CASSYPRTGSIHNEQFF
J gene: TRBJ2-1
D gene: TRBD1
clone size: .
V gene: TRBV6-2/TRBV6-3

CDR3 DNA: TGTGCCATCAGCGGGACAGGGGATTACACCTTC
CDR3 protein: CAISGTGDYTF
J gene: TRBJ1-2
D gene: TRBD1
clone size: .
V gene: TRBV10-3

CDR3 DNA: TGTGCCAGCAGCTTAAACAGGCGTAATGAAAAACTGTTTTTT
CDR3 protein: CASSLNRRNEKLFF
J gene: TRBJ1-4
D gene: .
clone size: .
V gene: TRBV11-2

CDR3 DNA: TGTGCCAGCTCACCGATAGGGGACTCCTATAATTCACCCCTCCACTTT
CDR3 protein: CASSPIGDSYNSPLHF
J gene: TRBJ1-6
D gene: .
clone size: .
V gene: TRBV18